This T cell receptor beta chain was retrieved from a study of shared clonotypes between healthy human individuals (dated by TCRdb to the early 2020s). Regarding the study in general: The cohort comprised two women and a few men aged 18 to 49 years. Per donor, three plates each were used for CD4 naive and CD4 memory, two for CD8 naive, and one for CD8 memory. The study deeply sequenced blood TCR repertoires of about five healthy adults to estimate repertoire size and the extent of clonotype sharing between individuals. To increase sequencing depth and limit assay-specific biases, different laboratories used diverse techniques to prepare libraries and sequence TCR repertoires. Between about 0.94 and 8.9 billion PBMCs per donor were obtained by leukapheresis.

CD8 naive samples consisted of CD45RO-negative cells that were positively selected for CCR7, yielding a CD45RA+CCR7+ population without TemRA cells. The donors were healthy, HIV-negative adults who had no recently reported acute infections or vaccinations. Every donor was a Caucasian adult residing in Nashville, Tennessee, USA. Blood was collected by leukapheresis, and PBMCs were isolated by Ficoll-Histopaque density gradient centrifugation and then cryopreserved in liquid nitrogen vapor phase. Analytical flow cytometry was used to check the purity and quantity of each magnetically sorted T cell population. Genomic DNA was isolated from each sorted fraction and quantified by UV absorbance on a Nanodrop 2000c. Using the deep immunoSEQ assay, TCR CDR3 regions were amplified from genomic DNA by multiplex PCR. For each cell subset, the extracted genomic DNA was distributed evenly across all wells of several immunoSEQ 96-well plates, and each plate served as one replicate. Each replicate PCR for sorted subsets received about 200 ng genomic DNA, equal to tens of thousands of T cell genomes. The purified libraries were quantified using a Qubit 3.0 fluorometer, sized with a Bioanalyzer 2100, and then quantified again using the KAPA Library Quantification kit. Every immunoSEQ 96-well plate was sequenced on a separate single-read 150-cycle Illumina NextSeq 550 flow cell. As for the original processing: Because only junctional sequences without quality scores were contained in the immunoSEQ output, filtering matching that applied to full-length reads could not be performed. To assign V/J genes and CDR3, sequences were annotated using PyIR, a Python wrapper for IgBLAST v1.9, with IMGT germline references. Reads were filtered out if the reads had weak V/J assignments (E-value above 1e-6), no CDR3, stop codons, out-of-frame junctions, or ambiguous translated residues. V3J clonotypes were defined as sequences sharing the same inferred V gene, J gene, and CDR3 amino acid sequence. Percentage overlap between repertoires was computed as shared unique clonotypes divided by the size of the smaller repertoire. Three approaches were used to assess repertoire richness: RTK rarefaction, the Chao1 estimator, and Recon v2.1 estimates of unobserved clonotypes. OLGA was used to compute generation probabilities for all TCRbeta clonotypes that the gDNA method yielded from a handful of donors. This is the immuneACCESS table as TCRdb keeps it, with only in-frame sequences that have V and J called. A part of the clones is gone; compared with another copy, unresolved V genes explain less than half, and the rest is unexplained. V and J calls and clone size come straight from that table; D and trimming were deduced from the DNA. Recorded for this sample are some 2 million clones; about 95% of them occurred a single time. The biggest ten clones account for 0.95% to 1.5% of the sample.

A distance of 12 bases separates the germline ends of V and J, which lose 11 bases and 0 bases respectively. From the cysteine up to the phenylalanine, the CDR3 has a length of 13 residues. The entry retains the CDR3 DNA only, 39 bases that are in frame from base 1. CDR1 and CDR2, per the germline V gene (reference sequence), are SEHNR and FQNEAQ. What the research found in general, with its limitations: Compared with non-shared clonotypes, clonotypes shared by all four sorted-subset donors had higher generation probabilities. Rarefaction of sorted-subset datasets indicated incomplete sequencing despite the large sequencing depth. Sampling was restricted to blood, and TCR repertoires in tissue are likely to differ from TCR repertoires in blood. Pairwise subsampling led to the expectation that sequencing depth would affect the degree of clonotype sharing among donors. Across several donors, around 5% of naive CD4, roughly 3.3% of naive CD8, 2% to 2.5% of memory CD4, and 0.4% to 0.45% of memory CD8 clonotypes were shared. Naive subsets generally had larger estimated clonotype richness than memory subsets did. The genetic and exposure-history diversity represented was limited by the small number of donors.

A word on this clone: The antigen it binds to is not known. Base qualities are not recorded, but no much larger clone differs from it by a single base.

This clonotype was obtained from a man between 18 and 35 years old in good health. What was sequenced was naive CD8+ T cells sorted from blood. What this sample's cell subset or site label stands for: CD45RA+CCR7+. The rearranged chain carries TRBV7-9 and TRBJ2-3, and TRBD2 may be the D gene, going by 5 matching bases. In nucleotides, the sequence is TGTGCCGGGAGCACAACTAGCACAGATACGCAGTATTTT. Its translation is CAGSTTSTDTQYF.